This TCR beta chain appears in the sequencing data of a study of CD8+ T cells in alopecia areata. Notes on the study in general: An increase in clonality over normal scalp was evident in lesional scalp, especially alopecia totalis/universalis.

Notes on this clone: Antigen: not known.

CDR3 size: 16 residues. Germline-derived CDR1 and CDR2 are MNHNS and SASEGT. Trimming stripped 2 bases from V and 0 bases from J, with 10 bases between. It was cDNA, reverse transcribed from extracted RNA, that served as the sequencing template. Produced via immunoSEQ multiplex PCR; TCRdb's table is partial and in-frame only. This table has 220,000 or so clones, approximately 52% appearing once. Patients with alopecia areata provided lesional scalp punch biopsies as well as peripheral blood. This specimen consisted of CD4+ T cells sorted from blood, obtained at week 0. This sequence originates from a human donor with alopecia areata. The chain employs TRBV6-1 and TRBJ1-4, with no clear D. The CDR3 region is CASSEPREATNEKLFF. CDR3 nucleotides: TGTGCCAGCAGTGAACCGAGGGAGGCAACTAATGAAAAACTGTTTTTT.